This paragraph covers one T cell receptor beta chain sequence. In the PCR, 60 Vbeta and 13 Jbeta primers were used. Clones were read by immunoSEQ multiplex PCR, and TCRdb kept only the in-frame ones, dropping some. The sample consists of some 200,000 clones, about 81% of them appearing once. CDR3 length: 13 amino acids. Trimming cost V 0 bases and J 7 bases, with 9 bases left between them. Per the germline V gene, CDR1 is SGHVS and CDR2 is FNYEAQ. The entry originates in a study of cytomegalovirus exposure and HLA in healthy donors. The sequence was obtained from a middle-aged woman in good health and CMV-seronegative. The chain has TRBV7-6 and TRBJ1-1, with a tentative D call TRBD1 (5 bases). Material: PBMCs. The CDR3 loop reads CASSLAGGDEAFF. The CDR3 nucleotides are TGTGCCAGCAGCTTAGCGGGGGGAGATGAAGCTTTCTTT.